The TCR beta chain under discussion was sequenced for a study of blood T cell repertoires in COVID-19. Overall study: Donors in the United States, Italy and Spain gave samples during acute or convalescent COVID-19. From T cells, B-cell-depleted T cells, or PBMCs came the material, which was cDNA or gDNA.

Methods used by the authors: Counts of nucleated cells, estimated from reference gene primer amplification, were obtained. TCRdb's table, derived via immunoSEQ multiplex PCR, lists solely in-frame clones and lacks some. The D gene and trimming were derived from the DNA, and the V and J assignments and clone size from that table. Among roughly 200,000 clones, 84% were seen once, and the ten largest hold approximately 4%. The germline V gene has CDR1 LNHDA and CDR2 SQIVND (reference sequence). V was pared by 7 bases and J by 3 bases, with 4 bases of the junction left unmatched. The CDR3 has 14 amino acids.

The sequence was obtained from a man between 45 and 60 years old with active or convalescent COVID-19. Sequenced material: peripheral blood. The chain uses TRBV19 and TRBJ1-5; 9 nucleotides agree with TRBD1. CDR3 sequence: CASIRTGDNQPQHF. CDR3 DNA: TGTGCCAGTATAAGGACAGGGGACAATCAGCCCCAGCATTTT.